The TCR beta chain described here comes from a study of blood T cell repertoires in COVID-19. The overall study: The origin of the acute and convalescent COVID-19 samples was the United States, Italy and Spain. T cells, B-cell-depleted T cells, or PBMCs provided the cDNA or gDNA that served as material.

In the study's own analysis: Reference gene primer amplification gave nucleated cell count estimates. Here immunoSEQ multiplex PCR was the method, and the copy in TCRdb shows in-frame clones only, minus some. The V and J calls and clone size are taken from that table; D and trimming were inferred from the DNA. The data contain roughly 160,000 clones, more than 75% of them singletons. This TCR was recovered from a man between 18 and 35 years old with COVID-19, enrolled during active disease. Sequencing was done on a sample of peripheral blood.

Here the CDR3 DNA reads TGTGCCAGCAGCCTAGGAGGGGGTGCGAACACCGGGGAGCTGTTTTTT. Its protein is CASSLGGGANTGELFF. The V and J genes are TRBV11-3 and TRBJ2-2; either TRBD1 or TRBD2 may supply D (6 bases each). The CDR3 is 16 amino acids. Trimming cost V 5 bases and J 0 bases, with 13 bases left between them. Germline assignment: CDR1 SGHNT and CDR2 YENEEA.